Below are 2 T cell receptor beta chains sequenced from a single sample in a study of blood T cell repertoires in COVID-19. The assay was immunoSEQ multiplex PCR, and TCRdb's table has in-frame clones only and misses some. The sample has some 340,000 clones, 85% to 95% seen once. Sequences were obtained from PBMCs or T cells enriched from blood (not recorded which). Receptors were obtained from a woman aged 25 to 39 who had been exposed to COVID-19.

This clone was counted a single time. The chain employs TRBV2 and TRBJ1-2; 9 nucleotides agree with TRBD1. V gave up 3 bases and J gave up 7 bases; unmatched junction bases: 6. The germline V gene has CDR1 SNHLY and CDR2 FYNNEI. The CDR3 extends over 14 amino acids. CDR3 loop: CASSEGTGLGGYTF. The CDR3 DNA follows: TGTGCCAGCAGTGAGGGGACAGGGTTGGGTGGCTACACCTTC.

This clone was detected once. The chain employs TRBV19 and TRBJ1-1, with D hard to call. Trimming took 7 bases from V and 1 from J, leaving 10 bases between them. The CDR3 has 13 residues. Germline loops: CDR1 LNHDA, CDR2 SQIVND (reference sequence). For the CDR3, the DNA is TGTGCCAGTATAAGGGAGGGGAACACTGAAGCTTTCTTT. It is translated as CASIREGNTEAFF.